This TCR beta chain was obtained from a study of shared clonotypes between healthy human individuals. Overall study: The study drew on a couple of women and a few men aged 18 to 49 as donors.

Trimming stripped 0 bases from V and 0 bases from J, with 9 bases between. This CDR3 has 15 residues. Germline-derived CDR1 and CDR2 are LGHNA and YSLEER. Execution of the assay was at deep level. The replicate PCRs on unsorted PBMC were given around 0.3 ug DNA, which is 25,000 to 30,000 T cell genomes. DNA from unsorted PBMC was sequenced on ten immunoSEQ deep assay plates. Repertoires were generated with immunoSEQ multiplex PCR, while TCRdb's copy carries only in-frame clones and drops some. The profile shows approximately 500,000 clones, roughly 79% of them singletons. Sequenced input: PBMCs. This clonotype was sampled from a middle-aged woman in good health. Some clones in this sample may be carry-over from other donors' samples. The gene calls are TRBV4-3 and TRBJ2-7; unclear D gene. The CDR3 loop is CASSQDRANSYEQYF. DNA of the CDR3: TGCGCCAGCAGCCAAGATCGGGCCAACTCCTACGAGCAGTACTTC.